The 2 T cell receptor beta chains below come from one sample, sequenced in a study of graft-versus-host responses after intestinal transplantation. Generated by immunoSEQ multiplex PCR, the TCRdb table keeps only in-frame clones and is missing some. The sample has just over 85,000 clones; around 93% are singletons. No antigens are known for them. Material: unstimulated CD8+ T cells sorted from spleen or lymph node cells, obtained before transplant. These receptors came from a human donor who was the organ donor for an intestinal transplant.

V is TRBV7-9 and J is TRBJ2-3, with TRBD2 matching 8 bases. The CDR3 loop spans 16 amino acids. V lost 5 bases to trimming and J lost 3 bases; unmatched junction nucleotides: 10. In germline, CDR1 is SEHNR, CDR2 FQNEAQ (reference sequence). In nucleotides, the CDR3 is TGTGCCAGCAGCCAAGTCCCCGGGGGGGCAACAGATACGCAGTATTTT. Its translation is CASSQVPGGATDTQYF.

This chain links TRBV19 with TRBJ2-7, with D perhaps matching TRBD2 (6 bases). Looked up from germline, CDR1 is LNHDA and CDR2 is SQIVND (reference sequence). Trimming pared 4 bases from V and 3 bases from J, leaving 7 bases between. The CDR3 is made up of 12 amino acids. In DNA, the CDR3 is TGTGCCAGTAGTAGCGGGGTCTACGAGCAGTACTTC. Protein product: CASSSGVYEQYF.